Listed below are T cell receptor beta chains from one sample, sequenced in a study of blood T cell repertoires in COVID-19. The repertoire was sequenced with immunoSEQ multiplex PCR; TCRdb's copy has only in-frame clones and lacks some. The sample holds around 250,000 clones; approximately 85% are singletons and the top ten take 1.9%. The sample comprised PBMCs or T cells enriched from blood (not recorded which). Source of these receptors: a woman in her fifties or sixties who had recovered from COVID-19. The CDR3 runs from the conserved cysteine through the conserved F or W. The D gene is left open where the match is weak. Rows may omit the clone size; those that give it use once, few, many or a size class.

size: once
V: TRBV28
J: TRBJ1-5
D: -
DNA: TGTGCCAGCACCAACGTCGTCCGGCAGCCCCAGCATTTT
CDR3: CASTNVVRQPQHF

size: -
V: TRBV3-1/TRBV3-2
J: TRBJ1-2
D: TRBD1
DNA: TGTGCCACTCGAACCGGGACAGGGGGCCCTTGCACCTTC
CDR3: CATRTGTGGPCTF

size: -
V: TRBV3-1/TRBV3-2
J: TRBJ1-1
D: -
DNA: TGTGCCAGCAGCTTCCTGGAGGGGACGGCTGCTTTCTTT
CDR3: CASSFLEGTAAFF

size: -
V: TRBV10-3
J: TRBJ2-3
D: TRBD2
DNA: TGTGCCATCACCCCTAAACCCGGGACTAGCGGGAAGGCCACTAGCACAGATACGCAGTATTTT
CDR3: CAITPKPGTSGKATSTDTQYF

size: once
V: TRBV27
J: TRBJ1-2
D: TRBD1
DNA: TGTGCCAGCAGTTTAAATTTTAACAGGGGATCAAACGGCTACACCTTC
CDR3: CASSLNFNRGSNGYTF

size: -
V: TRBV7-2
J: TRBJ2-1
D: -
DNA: TGTGCCAGCAGCTTAGGGGGGGACAGCAATGAGCAGTTCTTC
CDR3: CASSLGGDSNEQFF

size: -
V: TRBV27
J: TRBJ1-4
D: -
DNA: TGTGCCAGCAGGGACAGAGGCACTAATGAAAAACTGTTTTTT
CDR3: CASRDRGTNEKLFF

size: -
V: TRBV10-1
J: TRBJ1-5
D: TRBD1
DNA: TGCGCCAGCAGTCTCCGGGACAGGGGTCGGAATCAGCCCCAGCATTTT
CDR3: CASSLRDRGRNQPQHF

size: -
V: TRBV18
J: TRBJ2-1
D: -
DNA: TGTGCCAGCTCACCGAACCGGGAGAGGGGTGAGCAGTTCTTC
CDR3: CASSPNRERGEQFF

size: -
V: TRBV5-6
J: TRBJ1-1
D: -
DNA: TGTGCCAGCAGCTTACCCGGCCCAGGGATAGCTTTCTTT
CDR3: CASSLPGPGIAFF

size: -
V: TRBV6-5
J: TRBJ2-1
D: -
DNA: TGTGCCAGCAGTGACTCGCGGGCATACAATGAGCAGTTCTTC
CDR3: CASSDSRAYNEQFF

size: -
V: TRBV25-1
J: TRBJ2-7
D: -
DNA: TGTGCCAGCAGTGAATTTGGGAGCTCCTACGAGCAGTACTTC
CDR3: CASSEFGSSYEQYF

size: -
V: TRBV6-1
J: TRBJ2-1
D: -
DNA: TGTGCCAGCAGTGAAAGAGGGATCCCCTACAATGAGCAGTTCTTC
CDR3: CASSERGIPYNEQFF

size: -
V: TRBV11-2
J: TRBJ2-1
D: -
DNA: TGTGCCAGCAGCCGCGACAATGAGCAGTTCTTC
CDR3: CASSRDNEQFF

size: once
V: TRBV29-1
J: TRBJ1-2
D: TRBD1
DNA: TGCAGCGTTGACCAGGGGGCATATGGCTACACCTTC
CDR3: CSVDQGAYGYTF

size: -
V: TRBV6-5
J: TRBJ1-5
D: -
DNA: TGTGCCAGCAGTTCCCAGGTTAGCAATCAGCCCCAGCATTTT
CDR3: CASSSQVSNQPQHF

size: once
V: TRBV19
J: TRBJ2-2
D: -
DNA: TGTGCCACTCAATGGCAGGGAGGCACCGGGGAGCTGTTTTTT
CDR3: CATQWQGGTGELFF

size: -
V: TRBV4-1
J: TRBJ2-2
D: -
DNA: TGCGCCAGCAGCCAACTCCTCACCGGGGAGCTGTTTTTT
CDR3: CASSQLLTGELFF

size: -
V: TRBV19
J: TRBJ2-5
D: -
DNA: TGTGCCAGTAGACATGAGGACGGAGGTCCCTCAACCCAGTACTTC
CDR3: CASRHEDGGPSTQYF

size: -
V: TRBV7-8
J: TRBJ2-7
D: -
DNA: TGTGCCAGCAGCTTGGGAGTCGGCTACGAGCAGTACTTC
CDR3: CASSLGVGYEQYF

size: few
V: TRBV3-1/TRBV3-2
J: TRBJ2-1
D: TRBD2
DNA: TGTGCCAGCAGCTCCTGGACTAGCTTCAATGAGCAGTTCTTC
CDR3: CASSSWTSFNEQFF

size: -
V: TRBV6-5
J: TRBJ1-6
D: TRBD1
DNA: TGTGCCAGCAGTTACGAAGGGACAGGGGTTTCACCCCTCCACTTT
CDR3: CASSYEGTGVSPLHF